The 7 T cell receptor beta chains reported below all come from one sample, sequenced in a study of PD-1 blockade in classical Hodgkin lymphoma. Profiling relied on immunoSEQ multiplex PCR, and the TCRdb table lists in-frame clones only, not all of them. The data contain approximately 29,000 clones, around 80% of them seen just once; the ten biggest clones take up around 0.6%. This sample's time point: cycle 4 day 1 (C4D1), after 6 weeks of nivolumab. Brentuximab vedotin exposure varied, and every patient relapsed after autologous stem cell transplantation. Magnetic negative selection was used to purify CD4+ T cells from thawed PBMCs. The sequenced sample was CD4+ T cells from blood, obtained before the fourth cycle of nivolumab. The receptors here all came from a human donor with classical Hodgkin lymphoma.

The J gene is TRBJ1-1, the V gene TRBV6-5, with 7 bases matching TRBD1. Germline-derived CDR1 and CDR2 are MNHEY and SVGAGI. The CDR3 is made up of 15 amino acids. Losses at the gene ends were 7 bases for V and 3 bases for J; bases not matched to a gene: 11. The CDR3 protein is CASKPPQGRHTEAFF. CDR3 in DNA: TGTGCCAGCAAACCACCACAGGGGAGACACACTGAAGCTTTCTTT.

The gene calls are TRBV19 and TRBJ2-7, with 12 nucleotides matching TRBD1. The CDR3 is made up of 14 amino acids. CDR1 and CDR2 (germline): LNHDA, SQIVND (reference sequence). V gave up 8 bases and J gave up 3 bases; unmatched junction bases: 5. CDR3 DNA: TGTGCCAGTCGCCGGGACAGGGGGCACTACGAGCAGTACTTC. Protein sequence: CASRRDRGHYEQYF.

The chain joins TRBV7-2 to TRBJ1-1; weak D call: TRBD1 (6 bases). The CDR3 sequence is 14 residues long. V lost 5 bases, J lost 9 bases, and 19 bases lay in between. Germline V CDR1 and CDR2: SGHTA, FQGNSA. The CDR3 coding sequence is TGTGCCAGCAGCACAACAGGGTGGTTGGTCCAAGCTTTCTTT. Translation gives CASSTTGWLVQAFF.

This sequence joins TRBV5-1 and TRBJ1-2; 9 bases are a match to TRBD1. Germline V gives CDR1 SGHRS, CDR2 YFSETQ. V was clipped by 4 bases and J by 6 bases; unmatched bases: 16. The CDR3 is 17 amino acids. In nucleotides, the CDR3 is TGCGCCAGCAGCCCATTCTTCACCGGGACAGGGCGGCATGGCTACACCTTC. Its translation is CASSPFFTGTGRHGYTF. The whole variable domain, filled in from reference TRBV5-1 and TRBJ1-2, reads KAGVTQTPRYLIKTRGQQVTLSCSPISGHRSVSWYQQTPGQGLQFLFEYFSETQRNKGNFPGRFSGRQFSNSRSEMNVSTLELGDSALYLCASSPFFTGTGRHGYTFGSGTRLTVV.

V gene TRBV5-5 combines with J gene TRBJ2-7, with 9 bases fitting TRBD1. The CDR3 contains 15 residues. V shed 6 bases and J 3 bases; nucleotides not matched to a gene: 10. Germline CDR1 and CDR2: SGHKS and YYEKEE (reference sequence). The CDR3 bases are TGTGCCAGCACCACGGACGGGACAGGGTTCTACGAGCAGTACTTC. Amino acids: CASTTDGTGFYEQYF.

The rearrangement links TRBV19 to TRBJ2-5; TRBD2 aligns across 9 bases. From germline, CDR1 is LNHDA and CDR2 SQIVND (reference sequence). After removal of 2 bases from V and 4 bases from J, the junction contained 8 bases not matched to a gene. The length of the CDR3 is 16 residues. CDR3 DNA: TGTGCCAGTAGTATATGGGCGGGAGGGGATCTAGAGACCCAGTACTTC. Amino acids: CASSIWAGGDLETQYF.

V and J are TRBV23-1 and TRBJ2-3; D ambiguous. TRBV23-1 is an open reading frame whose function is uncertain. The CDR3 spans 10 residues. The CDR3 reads CAQNADTQYF. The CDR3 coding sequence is TGCGCTCAGAACGCAGATACGCAGTATTTT.